What follows are 18 T cell receptor beta chains derived from one specimen sequenced in a study of blood T cell repertoires in COVID-19. Sequenced by immunoSEQ multiplex PCR; TCRdb stores in-frame clones only, minus some. The sample includes roughly 60,000 clones, 85% of them seen just once. Sequencing was carried out using peripheral blood. The receptor set was obtained from a human donor in a cohort sampled during active COVID-19.

The chain is built from TRBV28 and TRBJ2-7; 9 nucleotides line up with TRBD1. V gave up 11 bases and J gave up 0 bases; unmatched junction bases: 5. Germline V gene lookup returns CDR1 MDHEN and CDR2 SYDVKM. This CDR3 has 13 amino acids. CDR3 region: CAGPGQGSYEQYF. The CDR3 DNA reads TGTGCCGGTCCGGGACAGGGCTCCTACGAGCAGTACTTC.

The chain is built from TRBV9 and TRBJ2-2, with 9 positions matching TRBD2. V lost 4 bases, J lost 5 bases, and 9 bases stayed unmatched. Germline V lookup: CDR1 SGDLS, CDR2 YYNGEE. The CDR3 is 16 amino acids. CDR3 protein: CASSSQGLAYTGELFF. CDR3 sequence (DNA): TGTGCCAGCAGCTCACAAGGACTAGCGTATACCGGGGAGCTGTTTTTT.

This clone showed up just once. The chain employs TRBV11-3 and TRBJ2-5; 7 bases line up with TRBD1. The J segment lost 1 base and the V segment lost 2 bases, leaving 10 bases of the junction unmatched. CDR3 length equals 17 residues. Germline CDR1 reads SGHNT; CDR2 reads YENEEA. The CDR3 DNA is TGTGCCAGCAGCTTATCCGGCGTACAGGGGACCCAAGAGACCCAGTACTTC. Translation: CASSLSGVQGTQETQYF. Filled out from reference TRBV11-3 and TRBJ2-5, the complete variable domain reads EAGVVQSPRYKIIEKKQPVAFWCNPISGHNTLYWYLQNLGQGPELLIRYENEEAVDDSQLPKDRFSAERLKGVDSTLKIQPAELGDSAVYLCASSLSGVQGTQETQYFGPGTRLLVL.

This chain links TRBV2 with TRBJ2-7; 15 nucleotides align to TRBD2. Trimming took 1 base from V and 10 from J; bases not matched to a gene: 5. Germline CDR1 and CDR2: SNHLY and FYNNEI. This CDR3 contains 15 residues. The CDR3 nucleotides read TGTGCCAGCAGTGAAGGATGGACTAGCGGGAGGGCCCAGTACTTC. This translates into CASSEGWTSGRAQYF.

The rearrangement uses TRBV9 and TRBJ2-5; 8 nucleotides agree with TRBD2. In germline, CDR1 is SGDLS, CDR2 YYNGEE. The V and J ends lost 0 bases and 2 bases, in that order; junction bases with no gene match: 6. The CDR3 covers 16 residues. DNA for the CDR3: TGTGCCAGCAGCGTAGGCGGGGGGCCGGAGCAAGAGACCCAGTACTTC. As protein: CASSVGGGPEQETQYF. The entire variable domain, with the rest obtained from reference TRBV9 and TRBJ2-5, is as follows: DSGVTQTPKHLITATGQRVTLRCSPRSGDLSVYWYQQSLDQGLQFLIQYYNGEERAKGNILERFSAQQFPDLHSELNLSSLELGDSALYFCASSVGGGPEQETQYFGPGTRLLVL.

The chain joins TRBV15 to TRBJ1-6; TRBD1 aligns across 8 bases. The CDR3 has 15 residues. V lost 1 base and J lost 14; bases outside the gene matches: 10. CDR1 is LNHNV, CDR2 YYDKDF, per germline (reference sequence). DNA for the CDR3: TGTGCCACCAGCAGAGCTGACAGGGGCGGAGAGGCCCTCCACTTT. This encodes CATSRADRGGEALHF.

This rearrangement joins TRBV7-3 to TRBJ2-1, with 9 nucleotides matching TRBD2. The V gene end was trimmed by 1 base and the J gene end by 9 bases; junction bases not matched to a gene: 4. The CDR3 is 14 amino acids. Germline CDR1 is SGHTA and CDR2 is FQGTGA. The CDR3 here is CASSLKAGGGEQFF. CDR3 nucleotides: TGTGCCAGCAGCTTAAAGGCGGGAGGGGGTGAGCAGTTCTTC.

This chain joins TRBV27 and TRBJ2-3, with D uncertain. Per germline, CDR1 MNHEY and CDR2 SMNVEV (reference sequence). V shed 3 bases and J shed 2 bases, with 6 bases lying between them. CDR3 length: 13 amino acids. CDR3 residues: CASSLGITDTQYF. The CDR3 DNA is TGTGCCAGCAGTTTGGGCATCACAGATACGCAGTATTTT.

The J gene is TRBJ1-1, the V gene TRBV12-5; TRBD1 might be the D (6 bases). Germline CDR1 LGHNT, CDR2 FRNRAP. Trimming pared 3 bases from V and 1 base from J, leaving 9 bases between. The length of the CDR3 is 14 residues. The CDR3, as DNA: TGTGCTAGTGGTTTCCAGGGGCCGAACACTGAAGCTTTCTTT. It translates to CASGFQGPNTEAFF.

The table lists this clone with a count of one. This chain links TRBV3-1 (or the pseudogene TRBV3-2) with TRBJ1-4; TRBD1 matches at 7 bases. After removal of 2 bases from V and 7 bases from J, the junction contained 4 bases not matched to a gene. The CDR3 is 14 amino acids. The germline V gene has CDR1 LGHDT and CDR2 YNNKEL (reference sequence). The CDR3 DNA reads TGTGCCAGCAGCCAAAAGGGGGCGGGTGAAAAACTGTTTTTT. It specifies CASSQKGAGEKLFF.

This clone showed up just a few times. V gene TRBV3-1 (or the pseudogene TRBV3-2) combines with J gene TRBJ1-2, with TRBD1 as a possible D gene (6 bases). V was trimmed by 6 bases and J by 6 bases, leaving 17 bases between them. The CDR3 loop spans 14 amino acids. Germline V gene data show CDR1 as LGHDT and CDR2 as YNNKEL (reference sequence). Written as DNA, the CDR3 is TGTGCCAGCAGAGGGGGACATCAAGTAGATGGCTACACCTTC. Amino acid sequence: CASRGGHQVDGYTF.

The chain links TRBV11-2 to TRBJ2-6; 8 bases map to TRBD2. The CDR3 consists of 19 residues. V gave up 5 bases and J gave up 0 bases; unmatched junction bases: 12. Germline-derived CDR1 and CDR2 are SGHAT and FQNNGV. The CDR3 region has the DNA TGTGCCAGCAGCGCCAGACCTAGCGGGCCAAGCTCTGGGGCCAACGTCCTGACTTTC. It yields the protein CASSARPSGPSSGANVLTF.

This clone has only a few counts. The chain joins TRBV6-5 to TRBJ2-1; D call uncertain. This CDR3 has 13 amino acids. The germline V and J ends were trimmed by 6 bases and 10 bases, with 16 bases remaining between them. Germline CDR1 is MNHEY and CDR2 is SVGAGI. CDR3: CASRETTNMEQFF. CDR3 coding DNA: TGTGCCAGCAGGGAGACCACCAATATGGAGCAGTTCTTC.

This clone was observed a single time. The rearrangement joins TRBV29-1 to TRBJ2-3, with 7 bases aligning to TRBD2. Losses at the gene ends were 7 bases for V and 4 bases for J; bases not matched to a gene: 11. Germline V gene data show CDR1 as SQVTM and CDR2 as ANQGSEA. CDR3 length: 14 residues. The CDR3 nucleotides are TGCAGCGCCTGCCCGACTAGCATGCCAGATACGCAGTATTTT. This sequence encodes CSACPTSMPDTQYF.

V usage is TRBV2 and J usage is TRBJ1-2, with a weak D call TRBD1 (5 bases). CDR1 SNHLY and CDR2 FYNNEI come from the germline V gene. V was cut by 8 bases and J by 4 bases, with 11 bases left in between. The CDR3 length is 12 residues. CDR3 sequence: CASSGNSYGYTF. The CDR3 bases are TGTGCCAGCTCAGGGAATTCCTATGGCTACACCTTC.

This rearrangement joins TRBV27 to TRBJ2-7, with a possible D match to TRBD2 (5 bases). The ends were cut back, 4 bases at V and 0 bases at J, with 19 bases in the middle. Per germline, CDR1 MNHEY and CDR2 SMNVEV (reference sequence). The CDR3 is 17 residues long. CDR3 in DNA: TGTGCCAGCAGTTCACAGAAGGTTTTAGGGAGCTCCTACGAGCAGTACTTC. This translates into CASSSQKVLGSSYEQYF.

The V and J genes are TRBV6-5 and TRBJ2-7; TRBD1 is a possible D gene (6 bases). CDR1 MNHEY and CDR2 SVGAGI come from the germline V gene. Trimming shortened V by 7 bases and J by 0 bases, and 10 bases separated the two germline ends. The CDR3 spans 13 residues. The CDR3 protein is CASTPDSSYEQYF. DNA of the CDR3: TGTGCCAGCACCCCGGACAGCTCCTACGAGCAGTACTTC.

The chain recombines TRBV4-2 with TRBJ2-7; D is possibly TRBD2 (5 bases). In germline, CDR1 is LGHNA, CDR2 YNFKEQ. CDR3 length: 13 residues. V shed 0 bases and J shed 12 bases, with 15 bases lying between them. CDR3 sequence (DNA): TGTGCCAGCAGCCAAGATATTAAGAGGGCTATGTACTTC. It translates to CASSQDIKRAMYF.